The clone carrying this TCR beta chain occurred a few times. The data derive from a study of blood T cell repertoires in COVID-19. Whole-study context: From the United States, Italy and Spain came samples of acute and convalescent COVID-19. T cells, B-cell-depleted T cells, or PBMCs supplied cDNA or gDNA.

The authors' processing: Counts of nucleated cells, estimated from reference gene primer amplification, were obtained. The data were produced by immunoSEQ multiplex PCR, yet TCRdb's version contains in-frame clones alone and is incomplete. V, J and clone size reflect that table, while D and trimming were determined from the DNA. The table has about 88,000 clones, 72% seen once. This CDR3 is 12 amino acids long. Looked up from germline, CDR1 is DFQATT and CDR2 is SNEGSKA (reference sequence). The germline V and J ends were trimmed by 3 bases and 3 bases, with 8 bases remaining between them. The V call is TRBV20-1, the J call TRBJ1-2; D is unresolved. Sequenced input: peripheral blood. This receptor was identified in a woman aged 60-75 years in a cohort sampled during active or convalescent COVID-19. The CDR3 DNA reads TGCAGTGCTAGTCCGGCGGACTATGGCTACACCTTC. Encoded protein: CSASPADYGYTF.